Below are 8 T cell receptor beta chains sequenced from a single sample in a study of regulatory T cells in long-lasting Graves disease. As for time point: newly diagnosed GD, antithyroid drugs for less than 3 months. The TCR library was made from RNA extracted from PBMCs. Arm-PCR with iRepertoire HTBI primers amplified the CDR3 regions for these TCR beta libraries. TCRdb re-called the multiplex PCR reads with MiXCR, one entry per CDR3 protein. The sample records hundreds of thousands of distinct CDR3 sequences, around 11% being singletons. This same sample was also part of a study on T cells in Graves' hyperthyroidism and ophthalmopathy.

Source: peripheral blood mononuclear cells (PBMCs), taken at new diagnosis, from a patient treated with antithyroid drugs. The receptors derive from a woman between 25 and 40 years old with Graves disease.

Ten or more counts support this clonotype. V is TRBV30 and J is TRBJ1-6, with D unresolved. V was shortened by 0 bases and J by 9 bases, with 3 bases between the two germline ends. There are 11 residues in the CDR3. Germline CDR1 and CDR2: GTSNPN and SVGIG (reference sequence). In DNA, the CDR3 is TGTGCCTGGAGTGTGGGTTCACCCCTCCACTTT. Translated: CAWSVGSPLHF.

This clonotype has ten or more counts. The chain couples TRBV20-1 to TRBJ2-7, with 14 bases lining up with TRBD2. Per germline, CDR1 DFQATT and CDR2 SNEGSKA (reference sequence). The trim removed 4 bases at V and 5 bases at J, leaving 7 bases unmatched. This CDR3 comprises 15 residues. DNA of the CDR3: TGCAGTGCTACCCTGGGACTAGCGGGAGTTGACGAGCAGTACTTC. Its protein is CSATLGLAGVDEQYF.

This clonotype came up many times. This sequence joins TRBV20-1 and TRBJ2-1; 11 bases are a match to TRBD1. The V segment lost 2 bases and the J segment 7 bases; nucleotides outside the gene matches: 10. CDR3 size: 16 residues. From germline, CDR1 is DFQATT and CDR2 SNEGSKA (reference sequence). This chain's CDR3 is CSARPTGQGDWNEQFF. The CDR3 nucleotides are TGCAGTGCTAGACCTACGGGACAGGGGGATTGGAATGAGCAGTTCTTC.

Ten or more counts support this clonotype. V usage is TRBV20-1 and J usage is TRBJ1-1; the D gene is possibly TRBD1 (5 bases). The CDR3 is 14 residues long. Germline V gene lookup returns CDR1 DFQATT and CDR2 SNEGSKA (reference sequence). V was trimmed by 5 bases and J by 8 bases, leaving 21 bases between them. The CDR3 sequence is CSAAGATGSREAFF. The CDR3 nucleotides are TGCAGTGCTGCCGGGGCCACGGGCAGCCGCGAAGCTTTCTTT.

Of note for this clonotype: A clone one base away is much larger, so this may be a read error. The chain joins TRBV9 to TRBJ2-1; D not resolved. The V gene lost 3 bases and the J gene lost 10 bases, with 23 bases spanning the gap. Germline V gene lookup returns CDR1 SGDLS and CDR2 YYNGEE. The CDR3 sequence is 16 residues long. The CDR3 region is CASSDSASGVSYEQFF. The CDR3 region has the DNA TGTGCCAGCAGCGATTCCGCCTCTGGGGTCTCCTACGAGCAGTTCTTC.

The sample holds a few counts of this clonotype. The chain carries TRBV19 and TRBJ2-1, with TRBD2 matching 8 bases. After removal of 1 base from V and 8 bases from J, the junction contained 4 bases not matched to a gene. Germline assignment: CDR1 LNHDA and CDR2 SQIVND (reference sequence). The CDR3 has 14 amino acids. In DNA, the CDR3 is TGTGCCAGTAGTATAGCGGGAGGGAGGGATGAGCAGTTCTTC. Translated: CASSIAGGRDEQFF.

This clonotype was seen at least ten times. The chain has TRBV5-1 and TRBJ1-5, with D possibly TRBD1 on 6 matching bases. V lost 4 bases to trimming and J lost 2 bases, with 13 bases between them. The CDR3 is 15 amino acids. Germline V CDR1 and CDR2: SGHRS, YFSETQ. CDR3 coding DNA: TGCGCCAGCAGCCCCGGACAGTCTCGCAATCAGCCCCAGCATTTT. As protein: CASSPGQSRNQPQHF.

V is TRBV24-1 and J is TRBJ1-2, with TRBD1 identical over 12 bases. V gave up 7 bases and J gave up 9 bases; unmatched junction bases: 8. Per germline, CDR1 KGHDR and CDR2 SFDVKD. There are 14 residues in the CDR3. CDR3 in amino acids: CATSLGTGGESYTF. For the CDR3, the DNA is TGTGCCACCAGCCTCGGGACAGGGGGCGAGAGCTACACCTTC.